This record covers a single T cell receptor beta chain. This table comes from immunoSEQ multiplex PCR, and its TCRdb copy is limited to in-frame clones, with some not included. This repertoire shows tens of thousands of clones, under 95% found once; its top ten account for 1.1% to 1.5%. This record belongs to a study of T cell changes during pregnancy in multiple sclerosis. Trimming pared 7 bases from V and 4 bases from J, leaving 10 bases between. Per germline, CDR1 LNHDA and CDR2 SQIVND (reference sequence). The length of the CDR3 is 12 residues. The input for sequencing was peripheral blood, taken in the second trimester of pregnancy. This chain uses TRBV19 with TRBJ1-2, with TRBD1 as a possible D gene (5 bases). The receptor was derived from a female donor in good health, enrolled as a control in a pregnancy study. This chain's CDR3 is CASTGIGYGYTF. The CDR3 DNA is TGTGCCAGTACAGGGATCGGCTATGGCTACACCTTC. Supplemented by reference TRBV19 and TRBJ1-2, the full variable domain reads DGGITQSPKYLFRKEGQNVTLSCEQNLNHDAMYWYRQDPGQGLRLIYYSQIVNDFQKGDIAEGYSVSREKKESFPLTVTSAQKNPTAFYLCASTGIGYGYTFGSGTRLTVV.